This entry concerns a single T cell receptor (beta chain). The antigen is undetermined. The sample comes from a study of cytomegalovirus exposure and HLA in healthy donors. Researchers ran the PCR with 60 Vbeta and 13 Jbeta primers. Data came from immunoSEQ multiplex PCR; TCRdb stores just in-frame clones and leaves some out. The sample lists some 180,000 clones, 77% occurring once. The CDR3 is made up of 15 amino acids. Germline CDR1 reads SGHNT; CDR2 reads YENEEA. V lost 5 bases to trimming and J lost 5 bases, with 18 bases between them. Study-level points and caveats: Researchers counted 164 TCR beta chains as cytomegalovirus-associated.

The receptor comes from a woman aged 55-70 years in good health and CMV-seropositive. The rearrangement joins TRBV11-3 to TRBJ2-5; D perhaps matches TRBD2 (6 bases). Sequencing was carried out using PBMCs. In DNA, the CDR3 is TGTGCCAGCAGCCCTCGACGGGACTCAGGGGAGACCCAGTACTTC. This sequence encodes CASSPRRDSGETQYF.